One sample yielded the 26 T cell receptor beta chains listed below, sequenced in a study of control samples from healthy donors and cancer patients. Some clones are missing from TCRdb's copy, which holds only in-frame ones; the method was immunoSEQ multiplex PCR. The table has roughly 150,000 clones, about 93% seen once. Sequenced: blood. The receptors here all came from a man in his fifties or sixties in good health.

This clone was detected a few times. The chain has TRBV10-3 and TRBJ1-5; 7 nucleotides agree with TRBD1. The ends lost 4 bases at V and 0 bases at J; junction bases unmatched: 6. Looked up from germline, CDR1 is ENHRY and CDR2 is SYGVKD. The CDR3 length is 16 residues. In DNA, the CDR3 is TGTGCCATCAGTGGGGGAGGGGGCAATAGCAATCAGCCCCAGCATTTT. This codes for CAISGGGGNSNQPQHF.

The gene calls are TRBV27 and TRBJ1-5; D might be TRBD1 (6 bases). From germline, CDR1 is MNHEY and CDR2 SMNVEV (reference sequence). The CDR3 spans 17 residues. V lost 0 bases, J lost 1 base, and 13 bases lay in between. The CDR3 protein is CASSLSSGQGSNQPQHF. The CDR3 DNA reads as TGTGCCAGCAGTTTATCGTCAGGGCAGGGGAGCAATCAGCCCCAGCATTTT.

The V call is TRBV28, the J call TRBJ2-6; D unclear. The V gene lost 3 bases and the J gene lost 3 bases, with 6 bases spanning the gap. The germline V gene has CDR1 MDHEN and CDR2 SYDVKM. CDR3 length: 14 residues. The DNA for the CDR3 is TGTGCCAGCAGTTTCAGTTTTGGGGCCAACGTCCTGACTTTC. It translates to CASSFSFGANVLTF.

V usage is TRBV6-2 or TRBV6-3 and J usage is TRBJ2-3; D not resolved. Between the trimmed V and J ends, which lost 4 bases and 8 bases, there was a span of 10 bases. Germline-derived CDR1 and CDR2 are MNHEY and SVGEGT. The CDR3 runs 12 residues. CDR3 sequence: CASSSTSATQYF. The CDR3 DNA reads TGTGCCAGCAGTTCTACCTCGGCTACGCAGTATTTT.

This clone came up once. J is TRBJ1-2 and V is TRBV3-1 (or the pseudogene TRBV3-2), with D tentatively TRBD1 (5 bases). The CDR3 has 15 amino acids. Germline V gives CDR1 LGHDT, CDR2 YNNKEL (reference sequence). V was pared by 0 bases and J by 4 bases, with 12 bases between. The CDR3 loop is CASSQDGQGGYGYTF. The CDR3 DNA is TGTGCCAGCAGCCAAGATGGTCAGGGTGGCTATGGCTACACCTTC.

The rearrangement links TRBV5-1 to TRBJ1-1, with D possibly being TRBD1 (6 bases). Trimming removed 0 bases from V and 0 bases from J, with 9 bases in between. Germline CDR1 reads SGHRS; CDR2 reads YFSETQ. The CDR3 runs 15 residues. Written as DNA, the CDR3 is TGCGCCAGCAGCTTGGATAGGGGGGTGAACACTGAAGCTTTCTTT. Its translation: CASSLDRGVNTEAFF.

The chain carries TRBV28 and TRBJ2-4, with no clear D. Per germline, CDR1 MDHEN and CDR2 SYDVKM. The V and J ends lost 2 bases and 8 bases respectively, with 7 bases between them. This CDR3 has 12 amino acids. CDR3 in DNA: TGTGCCAGCAGTTTAGGTTGGGACATTCAGTACTTC. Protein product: CASSLGWDIQYF.

The CDR3 DNA is TGTGCCAGCAGTGATGGCTCCAATCAGCCCCAGCATTTT. Amino acids: CASSDGSNQPQHF. The chain links TRBV6-1 to TRBJ1-5, with no clear D. The CDR3 covers 13 residues. The V and J ends lost 3 bases and 3 bases respectively, with 6 bases between them. CDR1 and CDR2 (germline): MNHNS, SASEGT.

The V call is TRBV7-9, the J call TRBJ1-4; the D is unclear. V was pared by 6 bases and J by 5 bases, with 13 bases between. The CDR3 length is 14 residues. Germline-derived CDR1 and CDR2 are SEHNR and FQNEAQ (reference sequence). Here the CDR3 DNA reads TGTGCCAGCAGTCCGGACGGAGCAAATGAAAAACTGTTTTTT. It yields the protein CASSPDGANEKLFF.

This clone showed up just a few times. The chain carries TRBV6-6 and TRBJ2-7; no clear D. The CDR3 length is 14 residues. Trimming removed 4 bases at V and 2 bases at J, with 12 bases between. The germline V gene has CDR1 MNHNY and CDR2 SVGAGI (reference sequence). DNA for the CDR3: TGTGCCAGCAGTTTTTTTAGAAATACCTACGAGCAGTACTTC. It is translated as CASSFFRNTYEQYF.

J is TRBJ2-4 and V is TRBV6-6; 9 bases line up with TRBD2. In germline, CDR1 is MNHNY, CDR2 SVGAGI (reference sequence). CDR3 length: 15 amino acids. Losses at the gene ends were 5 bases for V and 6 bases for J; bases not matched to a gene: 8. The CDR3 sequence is CASSQPTSGSNIQYF. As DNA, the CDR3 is TGTGCCAGCAGTCAACCCACTAGCGGGTCAAACATTCAGTACTTC.

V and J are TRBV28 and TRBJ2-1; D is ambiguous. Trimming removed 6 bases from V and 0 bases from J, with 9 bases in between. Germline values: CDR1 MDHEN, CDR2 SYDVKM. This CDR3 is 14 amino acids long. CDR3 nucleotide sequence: TGTGCCAGCAGGCCCCCAGGCTCCTACAATGAGCAGTTCTTC. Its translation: CASRPPGSYNEQFF. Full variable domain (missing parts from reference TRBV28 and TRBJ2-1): DVKVTQSSRYLVKRTGEKVFLECVQDMDHENMFWYRQDPGLGLRLIYFSYDVKMKEKGDIPEGYSVSREKKERFSLILESASTNQTSMYLCASRPPGSYNEQFFGPGTRLTVL.

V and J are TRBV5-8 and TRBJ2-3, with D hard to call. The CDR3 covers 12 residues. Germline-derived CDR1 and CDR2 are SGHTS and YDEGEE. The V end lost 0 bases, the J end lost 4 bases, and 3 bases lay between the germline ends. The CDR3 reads CASSLVSDTQYF. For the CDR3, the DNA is TGTGCCAGCAGCTTGGTATCAGATACGCAGTATTTT.

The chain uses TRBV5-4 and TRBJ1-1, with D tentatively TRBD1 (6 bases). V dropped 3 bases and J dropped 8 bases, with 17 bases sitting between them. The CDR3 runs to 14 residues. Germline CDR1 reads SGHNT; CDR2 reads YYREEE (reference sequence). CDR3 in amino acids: CASSYGGGPGEAFF. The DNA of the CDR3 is TGTGCCAGCAGCTACGGTGGGGGCCCTGGGGAAGCTTTCTTT.

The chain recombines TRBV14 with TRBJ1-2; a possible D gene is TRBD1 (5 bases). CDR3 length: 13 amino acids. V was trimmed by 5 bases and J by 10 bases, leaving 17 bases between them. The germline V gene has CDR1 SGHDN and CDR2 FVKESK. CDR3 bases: TGTGCCAGCAGCTCCCGGGACGGATTTGTCTACACCTTC. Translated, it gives CASSSRDGFVYTF.

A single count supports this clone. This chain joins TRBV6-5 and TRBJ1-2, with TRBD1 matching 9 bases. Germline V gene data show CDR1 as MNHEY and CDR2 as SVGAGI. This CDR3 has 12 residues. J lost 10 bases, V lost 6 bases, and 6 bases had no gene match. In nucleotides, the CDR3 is TGTGCCAGCAGCTACAGGGGGCGCATCTACACCTTC. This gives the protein CASSYRGRIYTF.

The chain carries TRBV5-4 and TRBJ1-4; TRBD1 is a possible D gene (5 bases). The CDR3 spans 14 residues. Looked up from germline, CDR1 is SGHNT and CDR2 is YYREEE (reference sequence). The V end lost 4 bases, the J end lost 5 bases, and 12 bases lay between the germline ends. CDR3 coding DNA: TGTGCCAGCAGCCGGGACGGGCCAAATGAAAAACTGTTTTTT. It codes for CASSRDGPNEKLFF.

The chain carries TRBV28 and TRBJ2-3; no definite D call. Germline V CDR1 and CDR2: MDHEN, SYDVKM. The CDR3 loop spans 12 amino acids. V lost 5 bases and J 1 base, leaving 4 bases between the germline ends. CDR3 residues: CASSPRTDTQYF. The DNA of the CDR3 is TGTGCCAGCAGTCCCCGCACAGATACGCAGTATTTT.

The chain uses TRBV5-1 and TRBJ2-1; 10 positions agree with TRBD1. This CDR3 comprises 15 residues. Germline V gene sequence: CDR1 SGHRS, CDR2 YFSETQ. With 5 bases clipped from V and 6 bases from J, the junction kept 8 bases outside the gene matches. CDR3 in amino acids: CASSYWTGGVNEQFF. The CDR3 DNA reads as TGCGCCAGCAGTTACTGGACAGGGGGAGTCAATGAGCAGTTCTTC.

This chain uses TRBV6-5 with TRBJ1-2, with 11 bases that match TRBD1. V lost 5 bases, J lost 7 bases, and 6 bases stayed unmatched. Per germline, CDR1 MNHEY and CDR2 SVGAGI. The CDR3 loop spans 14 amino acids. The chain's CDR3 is CASSTGQGAFGYTF. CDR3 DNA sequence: TGTGCCAGCAGTACCGGACAGGGGGCGTTTGGCTACACCTTC.

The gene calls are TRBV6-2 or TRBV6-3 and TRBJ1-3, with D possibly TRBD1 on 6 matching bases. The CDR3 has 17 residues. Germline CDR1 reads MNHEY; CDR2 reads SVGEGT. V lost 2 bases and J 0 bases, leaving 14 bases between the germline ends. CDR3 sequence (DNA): TGTGCCAGCAGTTACGCCACGGACAGCTACTCTGGAAACACCATATATTTT. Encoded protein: CASSYATDSYSGNTIYF.

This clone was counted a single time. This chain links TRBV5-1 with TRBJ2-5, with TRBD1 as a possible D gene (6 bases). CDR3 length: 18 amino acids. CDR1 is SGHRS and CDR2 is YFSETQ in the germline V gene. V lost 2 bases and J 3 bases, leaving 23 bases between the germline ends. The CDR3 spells CASSLTEAGALSEETQYF. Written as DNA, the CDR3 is TGCGCCAGCAGCTTAACCGAAGCAGGGGCCCTATCGGAAGAGACCCAGTACTTC.

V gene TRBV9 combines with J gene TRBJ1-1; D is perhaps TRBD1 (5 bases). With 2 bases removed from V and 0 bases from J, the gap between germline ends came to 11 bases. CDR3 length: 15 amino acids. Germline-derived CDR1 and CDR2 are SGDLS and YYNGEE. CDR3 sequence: CASSVSGGVNTEAFF. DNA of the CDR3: TGTGCCAGCAGCGTCTCCGGGGGAGTGAACACTGAAGCTTTCTTT.

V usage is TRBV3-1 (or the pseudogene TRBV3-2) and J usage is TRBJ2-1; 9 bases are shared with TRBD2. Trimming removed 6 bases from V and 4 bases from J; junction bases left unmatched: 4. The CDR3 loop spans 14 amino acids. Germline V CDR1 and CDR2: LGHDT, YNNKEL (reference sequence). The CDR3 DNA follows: TGTGCCAGCAGGACTAGCGGCAGTTACAATGAGCAGTTCTTC. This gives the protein CASRTSGSYNEQFF.

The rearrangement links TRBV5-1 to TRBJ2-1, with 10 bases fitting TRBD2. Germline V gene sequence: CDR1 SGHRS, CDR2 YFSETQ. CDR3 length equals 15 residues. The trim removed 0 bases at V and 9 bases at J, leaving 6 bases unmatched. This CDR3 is CASSLGASGRGEQFF. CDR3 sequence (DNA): TGCGCCAGCAGCTTGGGGGCTAGCGGGAGAGGTGAGCAGTTCTTC.

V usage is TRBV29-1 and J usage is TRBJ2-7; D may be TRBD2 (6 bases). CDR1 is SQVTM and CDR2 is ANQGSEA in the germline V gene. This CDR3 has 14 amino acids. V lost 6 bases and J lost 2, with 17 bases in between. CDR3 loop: CSVSSGTGPYEQYF. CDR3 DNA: TGCAGCGTGTCCTCCGGGACTGGTCCCTACGAGCAGTACTTC.